A single T cell receptor beta chain is shown here with its context. This CDR3 is 16 amino acids long. CDR1 and CDR2 (germline): SGHNT, YENEEA. Losses at the gene ends were 0 bases for V and 2 bases for J; bases not matched to a gene: 3. It was with random hexamers that roughly 0.5 to 1 ug RNA was reverse transcribed. Amplification of TCR beta CDR3 was carried out by immunoSEQ multiplex PCR, which covered 54 Vbeta and 13 Jbeta segments. A single record per CDR3 protein comes from TCRdb applying MiXCR to the immunoSEQ multiplex PCR reads. The repertoire holds about 250,000 distinct CDR3 sequences, just over 90% seen once, with less than 0.075% in the top ten. The data belong to a study of CD8 T cells in Susac syndrome. High-throughput TCR beta sequencing covered peripheral CD8+ and CD4+ T cells. The multiple sclerosis controls were treatment-naive patients, and their relapsing-remitting disease was stable or active.

The TCR comes from a human donor with multiple sclerosis. The chain couples TRBV11-3 to TRBJ2-2, with 7 bases identical to TRBD1. The source material was CD4+ T cells from PBMCs. CDR3 DNA: TGTGCCAGCAGCTTAGATGGACAGGCTAACACCGGGGAGCTGTTTTTT. Its protein is CASSLDGQANTGELFF.